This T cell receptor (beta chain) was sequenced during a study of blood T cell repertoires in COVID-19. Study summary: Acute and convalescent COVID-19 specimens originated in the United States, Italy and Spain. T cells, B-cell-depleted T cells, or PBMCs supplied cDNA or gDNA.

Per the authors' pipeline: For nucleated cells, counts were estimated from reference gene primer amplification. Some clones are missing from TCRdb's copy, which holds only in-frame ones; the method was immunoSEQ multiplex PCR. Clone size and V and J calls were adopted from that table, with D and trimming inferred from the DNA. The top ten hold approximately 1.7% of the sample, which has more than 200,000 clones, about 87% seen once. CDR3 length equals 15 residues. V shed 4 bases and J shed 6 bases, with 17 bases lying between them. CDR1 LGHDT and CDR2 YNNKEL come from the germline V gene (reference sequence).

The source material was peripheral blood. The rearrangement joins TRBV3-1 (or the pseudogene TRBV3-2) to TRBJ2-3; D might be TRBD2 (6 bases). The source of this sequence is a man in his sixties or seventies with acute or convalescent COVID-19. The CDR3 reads CASSLWGVQDDTQYF. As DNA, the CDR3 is TGTGCCAGCAGCCTTTGGGGGGTTCAAGACGATACGCAGTATTTT.